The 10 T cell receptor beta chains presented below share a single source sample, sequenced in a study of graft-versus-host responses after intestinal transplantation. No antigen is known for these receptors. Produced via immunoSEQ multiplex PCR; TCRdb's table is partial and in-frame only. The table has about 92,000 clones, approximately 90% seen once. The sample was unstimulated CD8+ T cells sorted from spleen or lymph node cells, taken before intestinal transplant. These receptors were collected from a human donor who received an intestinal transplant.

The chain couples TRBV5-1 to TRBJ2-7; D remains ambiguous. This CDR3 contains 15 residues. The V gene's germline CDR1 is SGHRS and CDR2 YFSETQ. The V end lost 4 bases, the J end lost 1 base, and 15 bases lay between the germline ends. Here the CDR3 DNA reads TGCGCCAGCAGCCCGGACGATGACCTTTCCTACGAGCAGTACTTC. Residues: CASSPDDDLSYEQYF.

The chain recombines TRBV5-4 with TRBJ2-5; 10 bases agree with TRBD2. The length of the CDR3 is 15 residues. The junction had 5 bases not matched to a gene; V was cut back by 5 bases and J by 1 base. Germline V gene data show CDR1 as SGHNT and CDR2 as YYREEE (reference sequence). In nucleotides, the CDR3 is TGTGCCAGCAGGGGGGAGCGGGAGGGCCAAGAGACCCAGTACTTC. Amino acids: CASRGEREGQETQYF.

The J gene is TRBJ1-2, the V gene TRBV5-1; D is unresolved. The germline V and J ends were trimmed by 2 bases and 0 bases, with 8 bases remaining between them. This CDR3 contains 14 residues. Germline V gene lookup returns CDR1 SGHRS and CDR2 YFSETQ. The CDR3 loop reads CASSLVTANYGYTF. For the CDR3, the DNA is TGCGCCAGCAGCTTAGTAACAGCTAACTATGGCTACACCTTC.

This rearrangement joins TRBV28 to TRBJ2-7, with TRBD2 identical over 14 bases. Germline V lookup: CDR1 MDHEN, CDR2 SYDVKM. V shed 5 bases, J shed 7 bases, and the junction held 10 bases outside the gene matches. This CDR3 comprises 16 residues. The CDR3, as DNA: TGTGCCAGCAGTCCCGGACTAGCGGGAGGTGCTAGGGAGCAGTACTTC. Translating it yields CASSPGLAGGAREQYF.

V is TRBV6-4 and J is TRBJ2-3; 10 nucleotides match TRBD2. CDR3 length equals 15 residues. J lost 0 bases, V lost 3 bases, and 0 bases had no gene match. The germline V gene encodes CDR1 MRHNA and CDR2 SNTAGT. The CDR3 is CASSELAGSTDTQYF. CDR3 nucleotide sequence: TGTGCCAGCAGTGAACTAGCGGGGAGCACAGATACGCAGTATTTT.

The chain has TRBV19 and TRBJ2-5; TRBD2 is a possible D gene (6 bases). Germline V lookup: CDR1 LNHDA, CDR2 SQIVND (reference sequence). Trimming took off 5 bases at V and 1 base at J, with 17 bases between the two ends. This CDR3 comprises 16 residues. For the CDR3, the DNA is TGTGCCAGTAGTTCCGTCTCGGGAGTGCCCCAAGAGACCCAGTACTTC. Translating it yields CASSSVSGVPQETQYF.

CDR3 loop: CASSDRGGDQPQHF. The CDR3 bases are TGTGCCAGTAGTGACAGGGGAGGGGATCAGCCCCAGCATTTT. The chain uses TRBV19 and TRBJ1-5, with 8 bases fitting TRBD1. The CDR3 is 14 residues long. Germline CDR1 and CDR2: LNHDA and SQIVND (reference sequence). V lost 5 bases, J lost 5 bases, and 5 bases stayed unmatched.

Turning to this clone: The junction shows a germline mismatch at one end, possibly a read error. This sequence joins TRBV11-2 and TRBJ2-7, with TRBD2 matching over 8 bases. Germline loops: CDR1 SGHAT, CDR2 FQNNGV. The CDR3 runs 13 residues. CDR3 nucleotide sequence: TGTGCCAGCAGCTTCACCGGACTAGCCCCCGTGGGGTTC. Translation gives CASSFTGLAPVGF.

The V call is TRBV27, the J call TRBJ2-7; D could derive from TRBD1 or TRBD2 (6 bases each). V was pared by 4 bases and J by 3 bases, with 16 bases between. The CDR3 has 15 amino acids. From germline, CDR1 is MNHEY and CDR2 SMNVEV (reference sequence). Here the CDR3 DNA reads TGTGCCAGCAGTTCCAGGGGACTGGTAAACTACGAGCAGTACTTC. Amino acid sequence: CASSSRGLVNYEQYF.

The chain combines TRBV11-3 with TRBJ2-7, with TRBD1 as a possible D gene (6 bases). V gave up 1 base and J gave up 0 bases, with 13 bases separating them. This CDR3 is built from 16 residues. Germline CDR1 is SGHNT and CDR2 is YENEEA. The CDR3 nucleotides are TGTGCCAGCAGCTTAGTATGGCAGGGGTACTCCTACGAGCAGTACTTC. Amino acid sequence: CASSLVWQGYSYEQYF.